This TCR beta chain was retrieved from a study of T cells in narcolepsy. Assay: immunoSEQ multiplex PCR; the TCRdb copy retains only in-frame clones and omits some. Of 27,000 or so clones listed, approximately 80% are singletons. The V and J ends lost 0 bases and 4 bases, in that order; junction bases with no gene match: 3. CDR3 length: 15 amino acids. Germline V lookup: CDR1 SGDLS, CDR2 YYNGEE. As to this clone: Its cognate antigen is unknown.

Study-level results: HCRT-specific and TRIB2-specific autoreactive clonotypes appeared among same-patient CSF and blood CD4+ clonotypes. Autoreactive clone sequences were missing from some blood memory CD4+ repertoires.

The source of this sequence is a human donor with narcolepsy. The sequencing input was CD45RA- memory CD4+ T cells from PBMCs. The chain carries TRBV9 and TRBJ2-3, with 9 bases fitting TRBD2. CDR3: CASSVDSGGADTQYF. CDR3 DNA: TGTGCCAGCAGCGTAGATAGCGGGGGAGCAGATACGCAGTATTTT. Drawing the rest from reference TRBV9 and TRBJ2-3, the complete variable domain is DSGVTQTPKHLITATGQRVTLRCSPRSGDLSVYWYQQSLDQGLQFLIQYYNGEERAKGNILERFSAQQFPDLHSELNLSSLELGDSALYFCASSVDSGGADTQYFGPGTRLTVL.